This T cell receptor (beta chain) was identified in a study of shared clonotypes between healthy human individuals. Background on the study: With ages of 18 to 49, the donors were two women and a few men. Study results and limitations: Generation of non-shared clonotypes was less probable than generation of clonotypes shared by all four donors.

The authors loaded 200 ng DNA, some 32,000 T cell genomes, into sorted-subset replicate PCRs. TCRdb's copy holds only in-frame clones and misses some; the assay was immunoSEQ multiplex PCR. The sample shows more than 2 million clones, around 93% of them seen only once. From germline, CDR1 is SGHTA and CDR2 FQGTGA. Trimming pared 11 bases from V and 0 bases from J, leaving 25 bases between. CDR3 length: 17 amino acids. Concerning this clone itself: Antigen specificity is unknown.

Naive-designated CD8 cells lacked CD45RO, were positively enriched for CCR7, and omitted terminally differentiated effector memory CD45RA+ cells. Each sample came from a Caucasian adult donor living in Nashville, Tennessee. The chain carries TRBV7-3 and TRBJ1-2; no definite D call. The sample taken for sequencing was naive CD8+ T cells from PBMCs. This receptor was obtained from a man between 18 and 29 years old in good health. Some clones in this sample may be carry-over from other donors' samples. The CDR3 DNA sequence: TGTGCCGGCCGGATTATAAGATGGGTTTTTGCTAACTATGGCTACACCTTC. This sequence encodes CAGRIIRWVFANYGYTF.